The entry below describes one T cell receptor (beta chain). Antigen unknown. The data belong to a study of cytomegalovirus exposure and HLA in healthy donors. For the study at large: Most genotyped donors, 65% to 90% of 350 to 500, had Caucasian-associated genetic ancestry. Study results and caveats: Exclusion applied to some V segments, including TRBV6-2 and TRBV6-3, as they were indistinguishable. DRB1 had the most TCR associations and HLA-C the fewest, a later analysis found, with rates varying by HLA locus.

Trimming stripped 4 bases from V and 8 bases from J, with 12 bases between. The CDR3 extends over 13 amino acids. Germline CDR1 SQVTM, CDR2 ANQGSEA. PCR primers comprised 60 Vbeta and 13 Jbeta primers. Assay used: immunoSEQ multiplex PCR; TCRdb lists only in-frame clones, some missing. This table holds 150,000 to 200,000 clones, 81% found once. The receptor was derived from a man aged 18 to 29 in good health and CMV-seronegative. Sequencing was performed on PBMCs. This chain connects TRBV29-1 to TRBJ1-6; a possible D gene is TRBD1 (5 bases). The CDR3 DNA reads TGCAGCGTTGCAACTGGGGGGGATTCACCCCTCCACTTT. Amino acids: CSVATGGDSPLHF. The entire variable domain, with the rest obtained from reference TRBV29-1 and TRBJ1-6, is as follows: SAVISQKPSRDICQRGTSLTIQCQVDSQVTMMFWYRQQPGQSLTLIATANQGSEATYESGFVIDKFPISRPNLTFSTLTVSNMSPEDSSIYLCSVATGGDSPLHFGNGTRLTVT.